The next 3 T cell receptor beta chains were all read from a single sample in a study of blood T cell repertoires in COVID-19. TCRdb's copy holds only in-frame clones and misses some; the assay was immunoSEQ multiplex PCR. The table shows 200,000 or so clones, with 80% to 90% occurring only once. The sequenced sample consisted of peripheral blood. The receptors derive from a man aged 25 to 40 with active or convalescent COVID-19.

The chain's CDR3 is CASSYSLLSTNEKLFF. In nucleotides, the CDR3 is TGTGCCAGCAGTTACTCCCTCTTATCAACTAATGAAAAACTGTTTTTT. The genes are TRBV6-5 and TRBJ1-4, with D hard to call. Germline V lookup: CDR1 MNHEY, CDR2 SVGAGI. This CDR3 region has 16 residues. Trimming removed 0 bases at V and 0 bases at J, with 8 bases between.

This sequence joins TRBV11-3 and TRBJ2-7; a weak D match, TRBD1 (7 bases). V shed 5 bases and J shed 2 bases, with 13 bases lying between them. Per the germline V gene, CDR1 is SGHNT and CDR2 is YENEEA. The CDR3 consists of 14 residues. The CDR3 region has the DNA TGTGCCAGCAGCCCAGGCAGGGGGGCCTACGAGCAGTACTTC. Translating gives CASSPGRGAYEQYF.

This chain connects TRBV6-2 or TRBV6-3 to TRBJ2-7, with D perhaps TRBD2 (6 bases). Trimming took 6 bases from V and 2 from J, leaving 26 bases between them. Germline V CDR1 and CDR2: MNHEY, SVGEGT. The CDR3 is 18 amino acids. The CDR3 sequence: CASSPGLARNPIAYEQYF. Written as DNA, the CDR3 is TGTGCCAGCAGCCCTGGGCTAGCGCGAAACCCTATAGCCTACGAGCAGTACTTC.